A selection of T cell receptor beta chains follows, all from one sample in a study of blood T cell repertoires in COVID-19. Produced via immunoSEQ multiplex PCR; TCRdb's table is partial and in-frame only. The sample lists some 350,000 clones; around 83% were seen once. Sequenced sample: peripheral blood. The receptors originated from a man aged 25 to 40 with active or convalescent COVID-19. Each CDR3 is given with its conserved first and last residue. D genes are given only for firm matches. Only some rows state a clone size, as once, few, many or a class for expanded clones.

CDR3 DNA: TGCGCCAGCAGCCCAGCGCTGGCGGGGACAACTAATGAAAAACTGTTTTTT; CDR3 protein: CASSPALAGTTNEKLFF; V gene: TRBV5-1; D gene: NA; J gene: TRBJ1-4; clone size: NA
CDR3 DNA: TGTGCCAGCAGCTTATTCGGTGACATGAACACTGAAGCTTTCTTT; CDR3 protein: CASSLFGDMNTEAFF; V gene: TRBV7-8; D gene: NA; J gene: TRBJ1-1; clone size: NA
CDR3 DNA: TGTGCCAGCAGTAACCCAGGGCGGCTAGGGGCTTTCTTT; CDR3 protein: CASSNPGRLGAFF; V gene: TRBV11-3; D gene: NA; J gene: TRBJ1-1; clone size: NA
CDR3 DNA: TGCAGTGCTGGTCTAGCGAGCGGGCAGTTCTTC; CDR3 protein: CSAGLASGQFF; V gene: TRBV20-1; D gene: NA; J gene: TRBJ2-1; clone size: once
CDR3 DNA: TGCGCCAGCAGCTCGACAGGGGTCCAATATGGCTACACCTTC; CDR3 protein: CASSSTGVQYGYTF; V gene: TRBV5-1; D gene: TRBD1; J gene: TRBJ1-2; clone size: NA
CDR3 DNA: TGCGCCAGCAGCCGTCAGGGGATGGGCGAGCAGTACTTC; CDR3 protein: CASSRQGMGEQYF; V gene: TRBV4-1; D gene: NA; J gene: TRBJ2-7; clone size: NA
CDR3 DNA: TGTGCCAGCAGCGTTCAAGCGGGAGGGGGCACAGATACGCAGTATTTT; CDR3 protein: CASSVQAGGGTDTQYF; V gene: TRBV9; D gene: TRBD2; J gene: TRBJ2-3; clone size: NA
CDR3 DNA: TGTGCCACCAGTGAGTCCGGGACACCAACTAATGAAAAACTGTTTTTT; CDR3 protein: CATSESGTPTNEKLFF; V gene: TRBV24-1; D gene: NA; J gene: TRBJ1-4; clone size: few
CDR3 DNA: TGTGCCAGCTCACCAAGGGGACACTCCAATGAGCAGTTCTTC; CDR3 protein: CASSPRGHSNEQFF; V gene: TRBV18; D gene: NA; J gene: TRBJ2-1; clone size: few
CDR3 DNA: TGTGCCAGCAGCTTAGTTGGGACTCCTTCCGACGAGCAGTACTTC; CDR3 protein: CASSLVGTPSDEQYF; V gene: TRBV11-3; D gene: NA; J gene: TRBJ2-7; clone size: NA
CDR3 DNA: TGCGCCAGCAGCCAAGTTGGCTCAGGGTCCTACGAGCAGTACTTC; CDR3 protein: CASSQVGSGSYEQYF; V gene: TRBV4-1; D gene: NA; J gene: TRBJ2-7; clone size: NA
CDR3 DNA: TGTGCCAGCGGCCCGTGGTTAGCCAAAAACATTCAGTACTTC; CDR3 protein: CASGPWLAKNIQYF; V gene: TRBV27; D gene: NA; J gene: TRBJ2-4; clone size: NA
CDR3 DNA: TGTGCCAGCAGCTCAATGCGGGGGGGAGGAGAGACCCAGTACTTC; CDR3 protein: CASSSMRGGGETQYF; V gene: TRBV13; D gene: TRBD2; J gene: TRBJ2-5; clone size: NA
CDR3 DNA: TGTGCCTGGAGTCGGCGCCGGGACAGGGGTGGCTACACCTTC; CDR3 protein: CAWSRRRDRGGYTF; V gene: TRBV30; D gene: TRBD1; J gene: TRBJ1-2; clone size: once
CDR3 DNA: TGTGCCAGCAGTGAACCTAGACGGGAACAGAACACTGAAGCTTTCTTT; CDR3 protein: CASSEPRREQNTEAFF; V gene: TRBV2; D gene: NA; J gene: TRBJ1-1; clone size: few
CDR3 DNA: TGTGCCAGCAGACGGGGGGGTGGCTATGGCTACACCTTC; CDR3 protein: CASRRGGGYGYTF; V gene: TRBV6-5; D gene: NA; J gene: TRBJ1-2; clone size: NA